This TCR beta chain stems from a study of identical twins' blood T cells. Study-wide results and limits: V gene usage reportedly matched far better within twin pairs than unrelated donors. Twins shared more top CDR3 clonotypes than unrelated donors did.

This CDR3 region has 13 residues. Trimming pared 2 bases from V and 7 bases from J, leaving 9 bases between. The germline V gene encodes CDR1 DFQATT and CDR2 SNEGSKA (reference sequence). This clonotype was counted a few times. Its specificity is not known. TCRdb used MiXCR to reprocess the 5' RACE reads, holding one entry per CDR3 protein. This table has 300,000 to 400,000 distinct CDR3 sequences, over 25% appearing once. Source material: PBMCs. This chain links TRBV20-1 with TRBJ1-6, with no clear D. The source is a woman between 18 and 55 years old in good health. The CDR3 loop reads CSARPKANSPLHF. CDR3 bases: TGCAGTGCTAGACCCAAGGCCAATTCACCCCTCCACTTT.